This is a list of T cell receptor beta chains from one sample in a study of patients and donors after allogeneic stem cell transplantation. TCRdb re-called the RT-PCR reads through MiXCR, storing one row per CDR3 protein. This table holds 200,000 to 250,000 distinct CDR3 sequences, roughly 14% found once. What was sequenced was blood, either unsorted or a sorted T cell fraction (not recorded which). The receptors were sampled from a human donor who was either an allogeneic HSCT recipient or a stem cell or donor lymphocyte infusion donor (not recorded which). It is not recorded whose cells these are; they may come from a transplant donor. Each CDR3 is given with its conserved first and last residue. The order of the fields is D gene, V gene, clone size, CDR3 length, J gene, CDR3 protein, CDR3 DNA. The D gene is left open where the match is weak. Part of the rows lack a size; the others show once, few, many or a class for expanded clones.

TRBD1	TRBV24-1	few	15	TRBJ1-3	CATSTGGGSGNTIYF	TGTGCCACCAGTACAGGGGGAGGCTCTGGAAACACCATATATTTT
TRBD1	TRBV20-1	NA	13	TRBJ1-1	CSAWGDSNTEAFF	TGCAGTGCTTGGGGGGACAGCAACACTGAAGCTTTCTTT
NA	TRBV15	NA	13	TRBJ1-1	CATTEGMNTEAFF	TGTGCCACCACGGAGGGCATGAACACTGAAGCTTTCTTT
TRBD2	TRBV3-1	many	16	TRBJ2-2	CASIKGASGRTGELFF	TGTGCCAGCATCAAGGGGGCTAGCGGGAGAACCGGGGAGCTGTTTTTT
NA	TRBV4-1	few	15	TRBJ2-2	CASSQDLTNTGELFF	TGCGCCAGCAGCCAAGATTTGACGAACACCGGGGAGCTGTTTTTT
NA	TRBV7-6	NA	16	TRBJ2-2	CASSLRTFSITGELFF	TGTGCCAGCAGCCTAAGGACCTTTTCAATTACCGGGGAGCTGTTTTTT
NA	TRBV19	NA	13	TRBJ2-1	CASSFRRNDEQFF	TGTGCCAGTAGTTTTCGCAGGAATGATGAGCAGTTCTTC
TRBD1	TRBV5-1	many	16	TRBJ1-1	CASSREQQGMGTEAFF	TGCGCCAGCAGCCGGGAACAACAGGGGATGGGGACTGAAGCTTTCTTT
TRBD1	TRBV29-1	NA	13	TRBJ1-1	CSAAQGAITEAFF	TGCAGCGCGGCTCAGGGGGCGATCACTGAAGCTTTCTTT
NA	TRBV11-2	NA	11	TRBJ2-6	CASTEANVLTF	TGTGCCAGCACCGAGGCCAACGTCCTGACTTTC
NA	TRBV5-1	many	15	TRBJ1-6	CASSEGISYNSPLHF	TGCGCCAGCAGCGAAGGGATCTCCTATAATTCACCCCTCCACTTT
NA	TRBV6-1	medium-sized	14	TRBJ2-7	CASSPFVGIYEQYF	TGTGCCAGCAGTCCTTTCGTCGGGATATACGAGCAGTACTTC
TRBD1	TRBV7-6	NA	17	TRBJ1-3	CASSLAGQGNSGNTIYF	TGTGCCAGCAGCTTAGCGGGACAGGGGAATTCTGGAAACACCATATATTTT
NA	TRBV7-9	few	15	TRBJ1-2	CASSLASPEGGGYTF	TGTGCCAGCAGCTTAGCATCACCAGAGGGAGGTGGCTACACCTTC
NA	TRBV6-1	NA	14	TRBJ1-2	CASSNWGLDYGYTF	TGTGCCAGCAGTAATTGGGGGTTGGACTATGGCTACACCTTC
NA	TRBV5-1	few	13	TRBJ1-1	CASQEGARTEAFF	TGCGCCAGCCAAGAGGGCGCGCGCACTGAAGCTTTCTTT
NA	TRBV11-2	NA	14	TRBJ2-3	CASSLDSRGDTQYF	TGTGCCAGCAGCTTAGATAGTAGAGGGGATACGCAGTATTTT
TRBD2	TRBV7-3	many	15	TRBJ2-1	CASSFSSGSYNEQFF	TGTGCCAGCAGCTTCTCTAGCGGCTCCTACAATGAGCAGTTCTTC
NA	TRBV19	few	17	TRBJ2-6	CASSMTASLSGANVLTF	TGTGCCAGTAGTATGACAGCGTCCCTCTCTGGGGCCAACGTCCTGACTTTC
NA	TRBV19	few	21	TRBJ2-1	CASSIGVAGIPFQEGYNEQFF	TGTGCCAGTAGTATAGGGGTTGCAGGGATTCCCTTTCAGGAAGGATACAATGAGCAGTTCTTC
NA	TRBV5-1	few	15	TRBJ2-7	CASSLDIGDSYEQYF	TGCGCCAGCAGCTTGGATATCGGAGATTCCTACGAGCAGTACTTC
TRBD1	TRBV29-1	many	13	TRBJ2-7	CSATGTGFNEQYF	TGCAGCGCCACCGGGACAGGGTTTAACGAGCAGTACTTC
NA	TRBV18	NA	16	TRBJ2-6	CASSQTRGSGANVLTF	TGTGCCAGCTCACAGACCCGGGGATCTGGGGCCAACGTCCTGACTTTC
TRBD1	TRBV14	NA	16	TRBJ2-5	CASSHGYRDREETQYF	TGTGCCAGCAGCCATGGTTACCGGGACAGGGAAGAGACCCAGTACTTC
NA	TRBV7-6	NA	14	TRBJ2-2	CASSLVGADGELFF	TGTGCCAGCAGCTTAGTTGGGGCAGACGGGGAGCTGTTTTTT
NA	TRBV5-6	many	11	TRBJ2-3	CASSLQDTQYF	TGTGCCAGCAGCCTTCAGGATACGCAGTATTTT